The source of this T cell receptor beta chain is a study of T cell responses to AZD1222 COVID-19 vaccine. This table comes from immunoSEQ multiplex PCR, and its TCRdb copy is limited to in-frame clones, with some not included. Of approximately 200,000 clones listed, roughly 90% are singletons. Germline V lookup: CDR1 LGHDT, CDR2 YNNKEL (reference sequence). V dropped 2 bases and J dropped 5 bases, with 9 bases sitting between them. The CDR3 sequence is 13 residues long. The sample was peripheral blood, taken 28 days after the second AZD1222 dose. The chain carries TRBV3-1 (or the pseudogene TRBV3-2) and TRBJ2-5, with D possibly called TRBD1 or TRBD2 (5 bases each). The sequence came from an adult who received the AZD1222 COVID-19 vaccine. As DNA, the CDR3 is TGTGCCAGCAGCCAATGGGGGACGGAGACCCAGTACTTC. Its translation is CASSQWGTETQYF.